These 26 T cell receptor beta chains came from one sample sequenced in a study of blood T cell repertoires in COVID-19. Profiled with immunoSEQ multiplex PCR; TCRdb holds only in-frame clones, not every one. The sample lists about 170,000 clones; 65% to 85% were seen once. Sequenced sample: peripheral blood. These receptors all stem from a human donor with acute or convalescent COVID-19. The donor label of this sample is uncertain.

The chain combines TRBV11-2 with TRBJ2-1; D perhaps matches TRBD1 (5 bases). The V gene lost 5 bases and the J gene lost 7 bases, with 15 bases spanning the gap. CDR1 is SGHAT and CDR2 is FQNNGV in the germline V gene. CDR3 length: 14 amino acids. CDR3 sequence: CASSPGRYQNEQFF. CDR3 nucleotide sequence: TGTGCCAGCAGCCCAGGGCGATATCAGAATGAGCAGTTCTTC.

The chain employs TRBV12-5 and TRBJ1-1, with 10 nucleotides matching TRBD1. Germline V lookup: CDR1 LGHNT, CDR2 FRNRAP. J gave up 3 bases and V 6 bases, and 4 bases lay outside the gene matches. The CDR3 loop spans 14 amino acids. In DNA form, the CDR3 reads TGTGCTAGTGGGGAGGGGACAGGGGACACTGAAGCTTTCTTT. It codes for CASGEGTGDTEAFF.

The rearrangement links TRBV19 to TRBJ2-1; D possibly corresponds to TRBD2 (6 bases). In germline, CDR1 is LNHDA, CDR2 SQIVND (reference sequence). The V gene lost 1 base and the J gene lost 6 bases, with 7 bases spanning the gap. The CDR3 consists of 13 residues. DNA for the CDR3: TGTGCCAGTAGTATAGGCGGGGTCAATGAGCAGTTCTTC. This codes for CASSIGGVNEQFF.

V is TRBV28 and J is TRBJ1-4; 9 positions match TRBD1. The CDR3 spans 15 residues. V was clipped by 5 bases and J by 6 bases; unmatched bases: 7. Germline-derived CDR1 and CDR2 are MDHEN and SYDVKM. CDR3 residues: CASSPPGQGYEKLFF. Written as DNA, the CDR3 is TGTGCCAGCAGTCCTCCGGGACAGGGTTATGAAAAACTGTTTTTT.

This clone was picked up a small number of times. The gene calls are TRBV7-2 and TRBJ2-5; 10 bases match TRBD1. CDR1 SGHTA and CDR2 FQGNSA come from the germline V gene. This CDR3 comprises 15 residues. V dropped 1 base and J dropped 6; count of bases not matched to a gene: 5. The CDR3 sequence is CASSLVRTGGKTQYF. CDR3 sequence (DNA): TGTGCCAGCAGCTTAGTGAGGACAGGGGGGAAGACCCAGTACTTC.

The V and J genes are TRBV9 and TRBJ2-5; weak D call: TRBD1 (6 bases). The CDR3 is made up of 13 amino acids. Trimming removed 3 bases at V and 2 bases at J, with 8 bases between. Germline V gives CDR1 SGDLS, CDR2 YYNGEE. CDR3 bases: TGTGCCAGCAGCGGGACAGTTCAAGAGACCCAGTACTTC. As protein: CASSGTVQETQYF.

The genes are TRBV7-2 and TRBJ2-1, with D tentatively TRBD2 (6 bases). Trimming took off 1 base at V and 4 bases at J, with 17 bases between the two ends. Germline CDR1 SGHTA, CDR2 FQGNSA. CDR3 length: 17 amino acids. The CDR3, as DNA: TGTGCCAGCAGCTTAGACGGCGGGGTCCCCCCTTACAATGAGCAGTTCTTC. As protein: CASSLDGGVPPYNEQFF.

In its sample, this clone was seen once. The V call is TRBV2, the J call TRBJ2-1; TRBD1 aligns across 9 bases. Germline CDR1 is SNHLY and CDR2 is FYNNEI. The CDR3 sequence is 14 residues long. V trimming: 8 bases; J trimming: 9 bases; junction bases outside the gene matches: 11. The chain's CDR3 is CASLARTGGVEQFF. CDR3 nucleotide sequence: TGTGCCAGCTTAGCACGAACAGGGGGCGTTGAGCAGTTCTTC.

This chain joins TRBV6-5 and TRBJ2-1; 9 bases map to TRBD2. CDR3 length: 16 amino acids. Germline V CDR1 and CDR2: MNHEY, SVGAGI. With V trimmed by 2 bases and J by 3 bases, 5 bases remained unmatched. The DNA for the CDR3 is TGTGCCAGCAGTTACCGACTAGCGGAACTCTACAATGAGCAGTTCTTC. It yields the protein CASSYRLAELYNEQFF.

The rearrangement links TRBV9 to TRBJ2-6, with D hard to call. CDR1 and CDR2 (germline): SGDLS, YYNGEE. The V end lost 4 bases, the J end lost 0 bases, and 11 bases lay between the germline ends. CDR3 length equals 16 residues. This CDR3 reads CASSPRNPSGANVLTF. The CDR3 DNA reads TGTGCCAGCAGCCCTCGTAATCCCTCTGGGGCCAACGTCCTGACTTTC.

V is TRBV30 and J is TRBJ2-1; D unresolved. The CDR3 contains 14 residues. From germline, CDR1 is GTSNPN and CDR2 SVGIG (reference sequence). Trimming left V 3 bases short and J 0 bases short, with 9 bases between. CDR3 coding DNA: TGTGCCTGGAGAGCGCATAGCTCCTACAATGAGCAGTTCTTC. Protein product: CAWRAHSSYNEQFF.

Of note for this clone: Within the sample, other DNA sequences also encode this same CDR3. The V gene is TRBV7-2, the J gene TRBJ1-5; TRBD1 aligns across 9 bases. CDR1 is SGHTA and CDR2 is FQGNSA in the germline V gene. This CDR3 is 14 amino acids long. V dropped 5 bases and J dropped 4; count of bases not matched to a gene: 3. Here the CDR3 reads CASSLDRGNQPQHF. CDR3 sequence (DNA): TGTGCCAGCAGCCTTGACAGGGGGAATCAGCCCCAGCATTTT.

The V and J genes are TRBV11-2 and TRBJ1-1; D gene unclear. The CDR3 length is 13 residues. V lost 1 base to trimming and J lost 5 bases, with 8 bases between them. Germline values: CDR1 SGHAT, CDR2 FQNNGV. DNA for the CDR3: TGTGCCAGCAGCTTAGGGGAGCGGACTGAAGCTTTCTTT. Its translation: CASSLGERTEAFF.

The chain links TRBV6-1 to TRBJ2-2, with D possibly matching TRBD1 (5 bases). The CDR3 sequence is 17 residues long. The germline gives CDR1 MNHNS, CDR2 SASEGT. V lost 0 bases, J lost 3 bases, and 14 bases lay in between. The CDR3 nucleotides are TGTGCCAGCAGTGAAGCGTGGGGCAGGGCGGACACCGGGGAGCTGTTTTTT. It yields the protein CASSEAWGRADTGELFF.

The rearrangement links TRBV19 to TRBJ2-1, with 7 bases identical to TRBD2. Germline V gene lookup returns CDR1 LNHDA and CDR2 SQIVND (reference sequence). Germline trimming cut 5 bases from V and 3 bases from J; bases unmatched to any gene: 10. The CDR3 loop spans 16 amino acids. CDR3 in amino acids: CASSGRGGGYYNEQFF. The CDR3 DNA sequence: TGTGCCAGTAGTGGACGGGGCGGGGGTTACTACAATGAGCAGTTCTTC.

The chain carries TRBV6-4 and TRBJ2-5, with a possible D match to TRBD1 (8 bases). The CDR3 has 18 amino acids. Germline assignment: CDR1 MRHNA and CDR2 SNTAGT. Deletions cut 9 bases from V and 9 bases from J, with 35 bases between. The CDR3 protein is CASVGVSRDRRARGAQYF. The CDR3, as DNA: TGTGCCAGTGTAGGAGTAAGCCGGGACAGGCGCGCTCGGGGGGCCCAGTACTTC.

The genes are TRBV2 and TRBJ1-1; no firm D call. The germline V and J ends were trimmed by 4 bases and 0 bases, with 9 bases remaining between them. Per germline, CDR1 SNHLY and CDR2 FYNNEI. The CDR3 loop spans 14 amino acids. CDR3: CASSGASMNTEAFF. The CDR3 region has the DNA TGTGCCAGCAGTGGAGCTTCCATGAACACTGAAGCTTTCTTT.

The chain combines TRBV5-1 with TRBJ2-5, with 7 bases matching TRBD1. The germline V gene encodes CDR1 SGHRS and CDR2 YFSETQ. The CDR3 is 15 residues long. Germline trimming cut 1 base from V and 4 bases from J; bases unmatched to any gene: 7. CDR3 protein: CASSLLPGGGETQYF. For the CDR3, the DNA is TGCGCCAGCAGCTTGTTGCCAGGGGGTGGAGAGACCCAGTACTTC.

The rearrangement uses TRBV7-9 and TRBJ1-6, with 9 bases lining up with TRBD1. Trimming at V came to 3 bases and at J to 8 bases, leaving 5 bases not matched to a gene. The CDR3 has 15 residues. Germline V CDR1 and CDR2: SEHNR, FQNEAQ (reference sequence). CDR3 amino acids: CASSLGQGGDSPLHF. CDR3 nucleotide sequence: TGTGCCAGCAGCTTGGGACAGGGTGGCGATTCACCCCTCCACTTT.

The chain links TRBV5-4 to TRBJ1-5; maybe TRBD1 (5 bases). Per germline, CDR1 SGHNT and CDR2 YYREEE (reference sequence). Between the trimmed V and J ends, which lost 4 bases and 6 bases, there was a span of 11 bases. This CDR3 region has 13 residues. The CDR3 DNA is TGTGCCAGCAGCGGGGGACTCTCTCAGCCCCAGCATTTT. Residues: CASSGGLSQPQHF.

The chain couples TRBV19 to TRBJ2-7; 11 nucleotides line up with TRBD1. The CDR3 has 13 amino acids. With 10 bases clipped from V and 7 bases from J, the junction kept 9 bases outside the gene matches. Germline V gene sequence: CDR1 LNHDA, CDR2 SQIVND (reference sequence). CDR3 bases: TGTGCCACCTCCGGACAGGGGGCTAGAGAGCAGTACTTC. Its protein product is CATSGQGAREQYF.

V gene TRBV18 combines with J gene TRBJ2-2; no definite D call. Trimming removed 3 bases from V and 1 base from J, with 12 bases in between. Germline loops: CDR1 KGHSH, CDR2 LQKENI. The CDR3 is 16 amino acids. This CDR3 reads CASSPYHVMNTGELFF. CDR3 DNA sequence: TGTGCCAGCTCACCCTATCATGTTATGAACACCGGGGAGCTGTTTTTT.

The V and J genes are TRBV25-1 and TRBJ1-6; TRBD1 is a possible D gene (6 bases). Deletions cut 5 bases from V and 9 bases from J, with 14 bases between. CDR1 and CDR2 from the germline V gene are MGHDK and SYGVNS. The CDR3 sequence is 14 residues long. This CDR3 is CASSNRVGVSPLHF. Written as DNA, the CDR3 is TGTGCCAGCAGTAACAGGGTCGGCGTTTCACCCCTCCACTTT.

The rearrangement links TRBV7-9 to TRBJ1-6; 8 nucleotides agree with TRBD1. Germline CDR1 is SEHNR and CDR2 is FQNEAQ (reference sequence). V was clipped by 0 bases and J by 10 bases; unmatched bases: 5. CDR3 length: 15 residues. The CDR3 spells CASSLASGGMSPLHF. The CDR3 nucleotides read TGTGCCAGCAGCTTAGCGTCAGGGGGCATGTCACCCCTCCACTTT.

This clone was detected a few times. The chain links TRBV7-3 to TRBJ1-5; no definite D call. The CDR3 is 15 amino acids. V shed 8 bases and J shed 4 bases, with 18 bases lying between them. Germline V gives CDR1 SGHTA, CDR2 FQGTGA. The CDR3 nucleotides read TGTGCCAGCCGTCTCGGTATCCGCGCGAATCAGCCCCAGCATTTT. This sequence encodes CASRLGIRANQPQHF.

On this clone itself: Other DNA sequences from this sample encode an identical CDR3 as well. The CDR3 bases are TGTGCCAGCAGTGCGGGACAGAACACTGAAGCTTTCTTT. Amino acids: CASSAGQNTEAFF. The V and J genes are TRBV2 and TRBJ1-1; TRBD1 is a possible D gene (6 bases). V shed 4 bases and J shed 1 base, with 7 bases lying between them. Germline V CDR1 and CDR2: SNHLY, FYNNEI. The CDR3 is 13 amino acids.